The next 8 T cell receptor beta chains were all read from a single sample in a study of breast tumors, draining lymph nodes, adjacent tissues. Axillary draining lymph nodes of breast cancer patients supplied the node samples. A single record per CDR3 protein comes from TCRdb applying MiXCR to the multiplex PCR reads. The sample carries 290,000 or so distinct CDR3 sequences, 30% to 35% recorded once. The sequencing sample was made of axillary lymph node tissue. Receptor source: a female donor with breast cancer. Some clones in this sample may be carry-over from other donors' samples.

This clonotype was observed a single time. J is TRBJ1-4 and V is TRBV19, with D unclear. Germline V gene data show CDR1 as LNHDA and CDR2 as SQIVND (reference sequence). Trimming shortened V by 6 bases and J by 6 bases, and 5 bases separated the two germline ends. The CDR3 extends over 11 amino acids. The CDR3 protein is CASRWDEKLFF. DNA of the CDR3: TGTGCCAGTAGGTGGGATGAAAAACTGTTTTTT.

V gene TRBV19 combines with J gene TRBJ2-2, with 7 bases identical to TRBD2. The CDR3 is made up of 15 amino acids. The V segment lost 4 bases and the J segment 10 bases; nucleotides outside the gene matches: 12. Germline CDR1 is LNHDA and CDR2 is SQIVND (reference sequence). CDR3 DNA sequence: TGTGCCAGTAGTACTAAATTGGGGGGGGTCGAGGAGCTGTTTTTT. Encoded protein: CASSTKLGGVEELFF.

The rearrangement uses TRBV7-2 and TRBJ2-2; a possible D gene is TRBD1 (6 bases). The germline CDR1 and CDR2 sequences are SGHTA and FQGNSA. V was cut by 2 bases and J by 5 bases, with 18 bases left in between. The CDR3 extends over 17 amino acids. CDR3 sequence (DNA): TGTGCCAGCAGCTTAACCTCATTCAGGGGCAGGACCGGGGAGCTGTTTTTT. Translation: CASSLTSFRGRTGELFF.

This clonotype was observed at least ten times. This sequence joins TRBV6-5 and TRBJ2-7; possibly TRBD1 or TRBD2 for D (5 bases each). V was cut by 2 bases and J by 2 bases, with 10 bases left in between. CDR1 is MNHEY, CDR2 SVGAGI, per germline. The CDR3 length is 14 residues. DNA of the CDR3: TGTGCCAGCAGTTACGATGAGGGGACCTACGAGCAGTACTTC. Protein sequence: CASSYDEGTYEQYF.

There are many counts of this clonotype. This chain uses TRBV20-1 with TRBJ2-7; the D gene is possibly TRBD1 (5 bases). CDR1 is DFQATT and CDR2 is SNEGSKA in the germline V gene (reference sequence). This CDR3 is 13 amino acids long. V lost 3 bases to trimming and J lost 1 base, with 10 bases between them. CDR3 bases: TGCAGTGCTAGGGGCAGGGCGTCCTACGAGCAGTACTTC. This sequence encodes CSARGRASYEQYF.

This clonotype was detected many times. This chain joins TRBV4-2 and TRBJ1-5, with D uncertain. The V end lost 3 bases, the J end lost 2 bases, and 11 bases lay between the germline ends. Germline-derived CDR1 and CDR2 are LGHNA and YNFKEQ. The CDR3 length is 15 residues. CDR3 amino acids: CASSQDSRGNQPQHF. The CDR3 region has the DNA TGTGCCAGCAGCCAGGATAGTAGGGGCAATCAGCCCCAGCATTTT.

This clonotype occurred many times. This chain connects TRBV19 to TRBJ1-2, with a tentative D call TRBD1 (5 bases). Trimming took off 9 bases at V and 7 bases at J, with 18 bases between the two ends. The CDR3 extends over 13 amino acids. Germline CDR1 reads LNHDA; CDR2 reads SQIVND (reference sequence). The CDR3 here is CASRAGEIGGYTF. CDR3 coding DNA: TGTGCCAGCCGAGCGGGGGAAATAGGTGGCTACACCTTC.

This clonotype has just a few counts. The rearrangement links TRBV4-1 to TRBJ2-4, with TRBD2 matching 8 bases. The length of the CDR3 is 14 residues. CDR1 and CDR2 (germline): MGHRA, YSYEKL. V gave up 6 bases and J gave up 6 bases; unmatched junction bases: 7. DNA for the CDR3: TGCGCCAGCAGTCGCGGACTAGCACCAAACATTCAGTACTTC. Translating it yields CASSRGLAPNIQYF.